The 8 T cell receptor beta chains listed next were all sequenced from one sample in a study of cytomegalovirus exposure and HLA in healthy donors (dated by TCRdb to 2016 to 2017). The library was obtained by the immunoSEQ multiplex PCR assay. For the multiplex PCR, a mixture combining 60 forward primers for TCR Vbeta segments and 13 reverse primers for TCR Jbeta segments was used. TCRdb took over this immuneACCESS table, retaining in-frame rearrangements with V and J assigned. Such tables are incomplete; in checked studies, under half of the missing clones stem from an unresolved V gene, and the remainder is unexplained. The sample table records some 200,000 clones; more than 80% of these occur just once. The ten most abundant clones make up 2% to 3% of the sample. The sample consisted of PBMCs. These receptor sequences come from a woman aged 45-65 years in good health and CMV-seropositive.

The rearrangement links TRBV7-2 to TRBJ1-2, with 7 bases fitting TRBD1. The CDR3 runs to 18 residues. The germline V gene has CDR1 SGHTA and CDR2 FQGNSA. Unmatched junction bases numbered 18, after V lost 4 bases and J lost 4 bases. CDR3 region: CASSSPDFGTVGSYGYTF. CDR3 bases: TGTGCCAGCAGCTCACCTGATTTCGGGACAGTCGGGTCCTATGGCTACACCTTC.

This clone was observed many times. The rearrangement links TRBV6-5 to TRBJ2-4; D not certain. V lost 6 bases and J 2 bases, leaving 11 bases between the germline ends. This CDR3 spans 14 amino acids. Germline V gives CDR1 MNHEY, CDR2 SVGAGI. The CDR3 DNA sequence: TGTGCCAGCAGACTCTCCCTCACCAAAAACATTCAGTACTTC. Its translation is CASRLSLTKNIQYF.

This sequence joins TRBV11-3 and TRBJ1-1; TRBD1 is a possible D gene (5 bases). CDR3 length: 16 amino acids. The V end lost 4 bases, the J end lost 4 bases, and 19 bases lay between the germline ends. CDR1 is SGHNT, CDR2 YENEEA, per germline. The CDR3: CASSSWPRGESTEAFF. The DNA of the CDR3 is TGTGCCAGCAGCTCCTGGCCCCGGGGGGAATCCACTGAAGCTTTCTTT.

The chain couples TRBV4-2 to TRBJ2-5; TRBD2 might be the D (7 bases). This CDR3 region has 13 residues. Germline loops: CDR1 LGHNA, CDR2 YNFKEQ. Between the trimmed V and J ends, which lost 5 bases and 7 bases, there was a span of 14 bases. CDR3 sequence reads: CASSLGGVGTQYF. The CDR3 bases are TGTGCCAGCAGCTTAGGGGGGGTCGGGACCCAGTACTTC.

Regarding this clone: The junction does not match germline at one end; this may be a read error. The chain carries TRBV7-9 and TRBJ2-3; possible D gene TRBD2, 7 bases. Germline V CDR1 and CDR2: SEHNR, FQNEAQ (reference sequence). The CDR3 is 16 amino acids. In DNA, the CDR3 is TGTTCCAGCAGCTACGGTGGGGGGGGCAGCACAGATACGCAGTATTTT. This codes for CSSSYGGGGSTDTQYF.

V gene TRBV7-6 combines with J gene TRBJ1-2; D possibly corresponds to TRBD1 (5 bases). Germline V gene sequence: CDR1 SGHVS, CDR2 FNYEAQ. The CDR3 loop spans 13 amino acids. Between the trimmed V and J ends, which lost 5 bases and 3 bases, there was a span of 10 bases. The CDR3 spells CASSPGFDYGYTF. The CDR3 DNA sequence: TGTGCCAGCAGCCCAGGGTTCGACTATGGCTACACCTTC.

V and J are TRBV9 and TRBJ1-3, with a tentative D call TRBD1 (6 bases). The V end was cut by 4 bases, the J end by 4 bases, with 18 bases between. This CDR3 comprises 16 residues. CDR1 SGDLS and CDR2 YYNGEE come from the germline V gene. The CDR3 loop is CASSSLQGSRGNTIYF. The CDR3 DNA follows: TGTGCCAGCAGCAGTCTACAGGGATCGAGAGGAAACACCATATATTTT.

The J gene is TRBJ1-1, the V gene TRBV2; D is unresolved. The germline CDR1 and CDR2 sequences are SNHLY and FYNNEI. The CDR3 runs 14 residues. V was pared by 8 bases and J by 0 bases, with 13 bases between. The CDR3 sequence: CASDRTGVNTEAFF. The CDR3 nucleotides are TGTGCCAGCGATCGAACCGGGGTGAACACTGAAGCTTTCTTT.